This TCR beta chain came from a study of blood T cell repertoires in COVID-19. The wider study: T cells, B-cell-depleted T cells, or PBMCs provided the cDNA or gDNA that served as material.

The table came from immunoSEQ multiplex PCR; TCRdb's copy has only in-frame clones and leaves some out. The sample gives more than 65,000 clones, around 91% of which show up once; roughly 8% is in the top ten. This TCR was recovered from a human donor in a cohort sampled during active COVID-19. What was sequenced was peripheral blood.

The CDR3 DNA follows: TGTGCCAGCAGTTACACCCGGACAGGGGGCGCCTACACCTTC. Translating it yields CASSYTRTGGAYTF. J is TRBJ1-2 and V is TRBV6-5; 11 positions match TRBD1. CDR3 length: 14 residues. After removal of 2 bases from V and 10 bases from J, the junction contained 6 bases not matched to a gene. The germline gives CDR1 MNHEY, CDR2 SVGAGI.